These 3 T cell receptor beta chains share one sample of origin, sequenced in a study of OX40 agonist ivuxolimab in advanced cancers. The library was prepared using the immunoSEQ multiplex PCR assay. The table was pulled from immuneACCESS by TCRdb, which kept in-frame rearrangements only. Such tables lose some clones; where checked, under half of the loss comes from unresolved V genes, and the rest has no known cause. For this sample the table gives 60,000 or so clones, of which nearly 85% were detected only once. Around 2% of the sample is in the top ten clones. The starting material was CD4+ or CD8+ T cells sorted from blood, obtained in a trial of the OX40 agonist ivuxolimab. The receptors stem from an adult with an advanced solid tumor such as melanoma, head and neck, liver or kidney cancer.

CDR3 residues: CASSEPRSSYEQYF. The CDR3 bases are TGTGCCAGCAGTGAGCCGCGGAGCTCCTACGAGCAGTACTTC. This chain uses TRBV2 with TRBJ2-7; no reliable D call. Trimming left V 3 bases short and J 0 bases short, with 9 bases between. This CDR3 has 14 residues. CDR1 is SNHLY and CDR2 is FYNNEI in the germline V gene.

V usage is TRBV11-2 and J usage is TRBJ1-1; D may be TRBD1 (6 bases). In germline, CDR1 is SGHAT, CDR2 FQNNGV. This CDR3 has 14 residues. Trimming took 3 bases from V and 4 from J, leaving 12 bases between them. The CDR3 loop reads CASSFTRGSTEAFF. The CDR3 coding sequence is TGTGCCAGCAGCTTCACCAGGGGTAGCACTGAAGCTTTCTTT.

The genes are TRBV11-2 and TRBJ1-1; D not resolved. The ends were cut back, 0 bases at V and 6 bases at J, with 8 bases in the middle. The CDR3 sequence is 13 residues long. Germline CDR1 is SGHAT and CDR2 is FQNNGV. The CDR3 loop is CASSLDWISEAFF. CDR3 DNA sequence: TGTGCCAGCAGCTTAGATTGGATCTCTGAAGCTTTCTTT. The complete variable domain, with remaining parts taken from reference TRBV11-2 and TRBJ1-1, reads EAGVAQSPRYKIIEKRQSVAFWCNPISGHATLYWYQQILGQGPKLLIQFQNNGVVDDSQLPKDRFSAERLKGVDSTLKIQPAKLEDSAVYLCASSLDWISEAFFGQGTRLTVV.